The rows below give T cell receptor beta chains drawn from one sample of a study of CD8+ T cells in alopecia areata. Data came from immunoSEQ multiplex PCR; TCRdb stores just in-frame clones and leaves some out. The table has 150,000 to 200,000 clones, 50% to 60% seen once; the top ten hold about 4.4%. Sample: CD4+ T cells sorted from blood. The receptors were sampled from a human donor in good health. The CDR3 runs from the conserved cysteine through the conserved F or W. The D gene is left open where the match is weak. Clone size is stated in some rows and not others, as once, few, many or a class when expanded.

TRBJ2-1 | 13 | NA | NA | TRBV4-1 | CASSQTLYNEQFF | TGCGCCAGCAGCCAGACCCTATACAATGAGCAGTTCTTC
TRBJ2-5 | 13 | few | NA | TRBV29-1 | CSVSQSYQETQYF | TGCAGCGTTTCACAGTCCTACCAAGAGACCCAGTACTTC
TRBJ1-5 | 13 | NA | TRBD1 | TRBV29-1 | CSVVGTDGQPQHF | TGCAGCGTTGTAGGGACAGACGGTCAGCCCCAGCATTTT
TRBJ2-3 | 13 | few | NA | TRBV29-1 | CSLGTDITDTQYF | TGCAGCTTGGGGACGGACATCACAGATACGCAGTATTTT
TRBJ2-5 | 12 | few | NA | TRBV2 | CASSPRPETQYF | TGTGCCAGCAGTCCCCGGCCCGAGACCCAGTACTTC
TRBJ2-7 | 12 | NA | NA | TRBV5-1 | CASSPDSYEQYF | TGCGCCAGCAGCCCGGACAGCTACGAGCAGTACTTC
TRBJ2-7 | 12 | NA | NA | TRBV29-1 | CSVRPRGNEQYF | TGCAGCGTCCGACCAAGAGGGAACGAGCAGTACTTC
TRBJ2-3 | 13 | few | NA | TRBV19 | CASTDRSTDTQYF | TGTGCCAGTACCGATAGGAGCACAGATACGCAGTATTTT
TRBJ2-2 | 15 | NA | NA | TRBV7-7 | CASSLTDGNTGELFF | TGTGCCAGCAGCTTAACTGACGGGAACACCGGGGAGCTGTTTTTT
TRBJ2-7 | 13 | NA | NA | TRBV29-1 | CSVAGVGVLEQYF | TGCAGCGTTGCAGGGGTTGGGGTTCTCGAGCAGTACTTC
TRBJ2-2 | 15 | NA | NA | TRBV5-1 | CASSVSVWNTGELFF | TGCGCCAGCAGCGTTAGTGTTTGGAACACCGGGGAGCTGTTTTTT
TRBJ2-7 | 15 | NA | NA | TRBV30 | CAWSLPGTASYEQYF | TGTGCCTGGAGTCTTCCCGGGACGGCCTCCTACGAGCAGTACTTC
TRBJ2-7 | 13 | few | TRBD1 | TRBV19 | CASSIQDRDEQYF | TGTGCCAGTAGTATTCAGGACAGGGACGAGCAGTACTTC
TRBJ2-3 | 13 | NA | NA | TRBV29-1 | CSVRQAFTDTQYF | TGCAGCGTAAGACAGGCCTTCACAGATACGCAGTATTTT
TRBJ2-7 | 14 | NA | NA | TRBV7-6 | CASSLVVGTYEQYF | TGTGCCAGCAGCTTAGTAGTGGGAACCTACGAGCAGTACTTC
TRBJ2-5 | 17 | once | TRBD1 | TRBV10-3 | CAISESIGTGNQETQYF | TGTGCCATCAGTGAGTCGATTGGGACAGGGAATCAAGAGACCCAGTACTTC
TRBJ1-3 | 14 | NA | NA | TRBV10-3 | CASKATGSGNTIYF | TGTGCCTCCAAAGCGACAGGCTCTGGAAACACCATATATTTT